Following are 2 T cell receptor beta chains from one sample sequenced in a study of OX40 agonist ivuxolimab in advanced cancers. Clones were read by immunoSEQ multiplex PCR, and TCRdb kept only the in-frame ones, dropping some. This sample has 50,000 to 85,000 clones, with roughly four fifths found just once. Source: CD4+ or CD8+ T cells sorted from blood, taken in a trial of the OX40 agonist ivuxolimab. These receptors were obtained from an adult with an advanced solid tumor such as melanoma, head and neck, liver or kidney cancer.

This clone was observed a few times. CDR3 sequence (DNA): TGCGCCAGCAGCTTGTCCAATGAGCAGTTCTTC. Amino acids: CASSLSNEQFF. This chain uses TRBV5-1 with TRBJ2-1; no definite D call. V shed 1 base and J shed 6 bases, with 2 bases lying between them. The CDR3 is 11 residues long. Germline V gene lookup returns CDR1 SGHRS and CDR2 YFSETQ.

This rearrangement joins TRBV6-1 to TRBJ1-3, with D maybe TRBD1 (5 bases). The CDR3 is made up of 13 amino acids. Trimming removed 3 bases at V and 8 bases at J, with 11 bases between. CDR1 and CDR2 from the germline V gene are MNHNS and SASEGT. The CDR3 protein is CASSDGGADTIYF. CDR3 coding DNA: TGTGCCAGCAGTGACGGGGGAGCTGACACCATATATTTT.